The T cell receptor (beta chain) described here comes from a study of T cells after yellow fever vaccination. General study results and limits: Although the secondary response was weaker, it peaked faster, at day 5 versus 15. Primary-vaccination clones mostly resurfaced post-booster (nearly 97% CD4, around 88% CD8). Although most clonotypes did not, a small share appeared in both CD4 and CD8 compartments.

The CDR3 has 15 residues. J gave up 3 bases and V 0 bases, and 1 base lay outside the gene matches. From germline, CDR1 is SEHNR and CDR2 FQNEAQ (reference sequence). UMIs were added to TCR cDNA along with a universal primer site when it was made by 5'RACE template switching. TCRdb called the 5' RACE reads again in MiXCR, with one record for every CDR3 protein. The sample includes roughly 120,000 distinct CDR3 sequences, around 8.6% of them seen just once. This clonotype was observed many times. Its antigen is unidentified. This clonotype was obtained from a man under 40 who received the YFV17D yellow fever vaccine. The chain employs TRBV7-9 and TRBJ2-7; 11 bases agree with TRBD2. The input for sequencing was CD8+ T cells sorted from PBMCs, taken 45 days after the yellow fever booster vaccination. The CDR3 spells CASSLATSGIYEQYF. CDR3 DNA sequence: TGTGCCAGCAGCTTAGCGACTAGCGGGATCTACGAGCAGTACTTC.